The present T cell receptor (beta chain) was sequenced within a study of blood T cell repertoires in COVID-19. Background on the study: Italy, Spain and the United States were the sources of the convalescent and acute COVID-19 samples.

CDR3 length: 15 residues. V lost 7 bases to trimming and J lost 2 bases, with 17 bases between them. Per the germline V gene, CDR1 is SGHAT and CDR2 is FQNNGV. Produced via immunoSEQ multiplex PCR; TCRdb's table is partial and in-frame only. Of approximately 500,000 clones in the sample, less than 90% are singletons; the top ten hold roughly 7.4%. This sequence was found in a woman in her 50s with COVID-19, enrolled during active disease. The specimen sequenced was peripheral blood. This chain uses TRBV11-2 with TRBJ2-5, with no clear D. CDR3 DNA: TGTGCCAGCATGCGGTGGCTCACTCCGCAAGAGACCCAGTACTTC. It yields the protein CASMRWLTPQETQYF. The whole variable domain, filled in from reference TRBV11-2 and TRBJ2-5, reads EAGVAQSPRYKIIEKRQSVAFWCNPISGHATLYWYQQILGQGPKLLIQFQNNGVVDDSQLPKDRFSAERLKGVDSTLKIQPAKLEDSAVYLCASMRWLTPQETQYFGPGTRLLVL.